This is a list of T cell receptor beta chains from one sample in a study of blood T cells in healthy people across ages. TCRdb processed the 5' RACE reads anew with MiXCR; each CDR3 protein has one entry. The data show hundreds of thousands of distinct CDR3 sequences, 45% to 50% seen once. The sequenced sample was blood. The receptors come from a woman aged 60-75 years in good health. The CDR3 runs from the conserved cysteine through the conserved F or W. Fields, in order: V gene, J gene, D gene, clone size, CDR3 DNA, CDR3 protein. D genes are given only for firm matches. Only some rows state a clone size, as once, few, many or a class for expanded clones.

>TRBV7-3|TRBJ2-3|TRBD2|few
TGTGCCAGCAGTAATAGCGGGAGGGCCTCAGATACGCAGTATTTT
CASSNSGRASDTQYF
>TRBV6-2/TRBV6-3|TRBJ2-5|NA|once
TGTGCCAGCAGCCCCACATTCCAAGAGACCCAGTACTTC
CASSPTFQETQYF
>TRBV5-1|TRBJ2-2|NA|NA
TGCGCCAGCAGCTTGGATAGGACCGGGGAGCTGTTTTTT
CASSLDRTGELFF
>TRBV12-3/TRBV12-4|TRBJ2-5|NA|many
TGTGCCAGCAGTTTTAACAACCAAGAGACCCAGTACTTC
CASSFNNQETQYF
>TRBV3-1|TRBJ2-7|NA|NA
TGTGCCAGCAGCCGACGGGACAAGACCTACGAGCAGTACTTC
CASSRRDKTYEQYF
>TRBV29-1|TRBJ2-3|NA|NA
TGCAGCGTTGAACTCGGGGGCACAGATACGCAGTATTTT
CSVELGGTDTQYF
>TRBV28|TRBJ2-7|NA|few
TGTGCCAGCAGTTCCGGGACGATAACCTACGAGCAGTACTTC
CASSSGTITYEQYF
>TRBV6-1|TRBJ1-2|TRBD1|NA
TGTGCCAGCACTAACACAGGGGACTATGGCTACACCTTC
CASTNTGDYGYTF
>TRBV27|TRBJ2-5|NA|NA
TGTGCCAGCAGTCCCGGGACTCCCGGAAAGAAGACCCAGTACTTC
CASSPGTPGKKTQYF
>TRBV5-1|TRBJ2-7|NA|NA
TGCGCCAGCTATCCGAACCAGCCCTACGAGCAGTACTTC
CASYPNQPYEQYF
>TRBV9|TRBJ2-5|NA|NA
TGTGCCAGCAACGCAGGGATGCAAGAGACCCAGTACTTC
CASNAGMQETQYF
>TRBV7-3|TRBJ1-1|NA|NA
TGTGCCAGCAGCTTAATGCAGGGCCAAGAGTCTTTCTTT
CASSLMQGQESFF
>TRBV15|TRBJ2-3|TRBD2|NA
TGTGCCACCAGCAGAGCGCAGCGGGAGCCCACAGATACGCAGTATTTT
CATSRAQREPTDTQYF
>TRBV11-2|TRBJ2-7|TRBD2|NA
TGTGCCGGCGGCTTAGTGAGGCCGGGACTACCTAGGATTTACGAGCAGTACTTC
CAGGLVRPGLPRIYEQYF
>TRBV6-6|TRBJ2-5|TRBD2|NA
TGTGCCAGCAGTTACTCCAGTGGTAGCGGGCAAGAGACCCAGTACTTC
CASSYSSGSGQETQYF
>TRBV4-2|TRBJ2-3|NA|NA
TGTGCCAGCAGCCATTCCACTAGCTTTGATACGCAGTATTTT
CASSHSTSFDTQYF
>TRBV6-2/TRBV6-3|TRBJ1-2|NA|NA
TGTGCCAGCGGCATATGGACAGCTCGATATGGCTACACCTTC
CASGIWTARYGYTF
>TRBV4-1|TRBJ2-7|TRBD2|NA
TGCGCCAGCAGCCACCCGACTAGCGGGGGGGTCTACGAGCAGTACTTC
CASSHPTSGGVYEQYF
>TRBV10-3|TRBJ1-4|NA|NA
TGTGCCATCAGTCTGGCACCTAATGAAAAACTGTTTTTT
CAISLAPNEKLFF
>TRBV15|TRBJ2-7|NA|once
TGTGCCACCAGCAGGTCATATCCGCCCTACGAGCAGTACTTC
CATSRSYPPYEQYF
>TRBV11-2|TRBJ2-7|NA|few
TGTGCCAGCAGCTTAACGCTAGCGAGCGCCTACGAGCAGTACTTC
CASSLTLASAYEQYF
>TRBV12-3/TRBV12-4|TRBJ2-6|NA|few
TGTGCCAGCAGTTCCCACGGGGGACTGTCCGGGGCCAACGTCCTGACTTTC
CASSSHGGLSGANVLTF
>TRBV7-2|TRBJ2-7|TRBD2|NA
TGTGCCAGCAGCTTAGGGGGACTAGCGGTCTACGAGCAGTACTTC
CASSLGGLAVYEQYF
>TRBV4-3|TRBJ2-6|NA|few
TGCGCCAGCAGCCAAGTGGCGGGGTTTGGGGCCAACGTCCTGACTTTC
CASSQVAGFGANVLTF
>TRBV9|TRBJ2-7|NA|NA
TGTGCCAGCAGCGTAGCAGGGCAGTCCGCCTACGAGCAGTACTTC
CASSVAGQSAYEQYF
>TRBV18|TRBJ2-3|TRBD2|NA
TGTGCCAGCTCACCTCGCGGACTAGCGGGAGATACGCAGTATTTT
CASSPRGLAGDTQYF
>TRBV29-1|TRBJ2-5|TRBD1|NA
TGCAGCGGAACTCCACCCAGGGGGCGGAATGAGCAGTACTTC
CSGTPPRGRNEQYF
>TRBV2|TRBJ2-5|NA|NA
TGTGCCAGCAGTGAAGCGTCGGGACGGGAGACCCAGTACTTC
CASSEASGRETQYF
>TRBV20-1|TRBJ2-5|NA|NA
TGCAGTGCTAGAGGGACAGATTTCTCAGAGACCCAGTACTTC
CSARGTDFSETQYF
>TRBV12-3/TRBV12-4|TRBJ2-7|TRBD2|once
TGTGCCAGCAGCCGAAAGACTAGCGTCTCAAGCTCCTACAATGAGCAGTACTTC
CASSRKTSVSSSYNEQYF
>TRBV20-1|TRBJ2-1|NA|few
TGCAGTGCTAGAGATCCGCGGAGCATTTCCAATGAGCAGTTCTTC
CSARDPRSISNEQFF
>TRBV20-1|TRBJ1-2|NA|NA
TGCAGTGCTAGTAGCAGCCCCGGTCACAGCTATGGCTACACCTTC
CSASSSPGHSYGYTF
>TRBV18|TRBJ2-3|NA|many
TGTGCCAGCTCGGACCTCTCGGGGTCCCAGTCTACGCAGTATTTT
CASSDLSGSQSTQYF
>TRBV7-7|TRBJ2-2|NA|NA
TGTGCTAGCAGCTTAGACAGTGTGACCGGGGAGCTGTTTTTT
CASSLDSVTGELFF
>TRBV5-1|TRBJ2-7|NA|NA
TGCGCCAGCACCCTAGGACAGTCCAGCTCCTACGAGCAGTACTTC
CASTLGQSSSYEQYF
>TRBV6-4|TRBJ1-6|NA|few
TGTGCCAGCAGTGAATCCGGGTCCTATAATTCACCCCTCCACTTT
CASSESGSYNSPLHF
>TRBV13|TRBJ2-5|NA|NA
TGTGCCAGCAGCTACACAAAGGAGGGGGAAGAGACCCAGTACTTC
CASSYTKEGEETQYF
>TRBV20-1|TRBJ2-5|NA|NA
TGCAGTGCTAGAGAGGGCGGGGATCAACAAGAGACCCAGTACTTC
CSAREGGDQQETQYF
>TRBV28|TRBJ2-3|NA|few
TGTGCCAGCAGTGGAACGGGGGGCGGGGGAATGGATACGCAGTATTTT
CASSGTGGGGMDTQYF
>TRBV7-8|TRBJ2-1|TRBD2|many
TGTGCCAGCAGCTTCCTAGCGGGTAATGAGCAGTTCTTC
CASSFLAGNEQFF